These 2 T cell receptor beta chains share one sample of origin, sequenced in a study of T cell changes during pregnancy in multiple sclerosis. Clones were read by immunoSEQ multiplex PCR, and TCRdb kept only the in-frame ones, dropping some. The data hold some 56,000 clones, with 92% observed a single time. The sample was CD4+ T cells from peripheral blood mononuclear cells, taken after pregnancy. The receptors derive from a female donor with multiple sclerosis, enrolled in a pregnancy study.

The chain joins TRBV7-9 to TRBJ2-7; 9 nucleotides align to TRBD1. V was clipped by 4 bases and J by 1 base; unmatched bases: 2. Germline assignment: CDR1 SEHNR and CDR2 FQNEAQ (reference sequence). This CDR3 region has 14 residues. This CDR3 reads CASSSGTGSYEQYF. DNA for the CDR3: TGTGCCAGCAGCTCCGGGACAGGGTCCTACGAGCAGTACTTC.

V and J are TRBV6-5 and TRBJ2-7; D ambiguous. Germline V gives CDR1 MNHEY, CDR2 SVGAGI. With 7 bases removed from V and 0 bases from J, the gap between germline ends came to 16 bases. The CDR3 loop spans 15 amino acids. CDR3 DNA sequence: TGTGCCAGCACCGGCCACGGAGCGAGCTCCTACGAGCAGTACTTC. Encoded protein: CASTGHGASSYEQYF.